The rows below give T cell receptor beta chains drawn from one sample of a study of identical twins. In TCRdb, the 5' RACE reads were re-called with MiXCR into one record per CDR3 protein. The sample includes more than 600,000 distinct CDR3 sequences, about 18% of them seen just once. This sample was shared with a second study, whose subject was T cells expressing NK-cell markers.

Sequenced input: PBMCs. These receptors came from a woman in her late teens or twenties in good health. CDR3s include the opening cysteine and the closing phenylalanine or tryptophan. The D gene is left open where the match is weak. Rows may omit the clone size; those that give it use once, few, many or a size class.

TRBV6-2/TRBV6-3	TRBJ2-7	TRBD2	-	TGTGCCAGCAGTTACCCCACTAGCGGGAGCTCCTACGAGCAGTACTTC	CASSYPTSGSSYEQYF
TRBV5-6	TRBJ1-5	-	few	TGTGCCAGCAGCACCAGGGGTGGTACGCAGCCCCAGCATTTT	CASSTRGGTQPQHF
TRBV5-6	TRBJ1-6	-	-	TGTGCCAGCAGCTTGGCGGAATCACCCCTCCACTTT	CASSLAESPLHF
TRBV12-3/TRBV12-4	TRBJ1-1	-	-	TGTGCCAGCAGTTTTGGGGGGGCATCGGACACTGAAGCTTTCTTT	CASSFGGASDTEAFF
TRBV12-3/TRBV12-4	TRBJ1-5	-	-	TGTGCCAGCAGCACGGGGGGCCCTGCGGATACGCAGCATTTT	CASSTGGPADTQHF
TRBV7-2	TRBJ2-1	TRBD1	-	TGTGCCAGCAGCTGGGGACAGGGGGATGAGCAGTTCTTC	CASSWGQGDEQFF
TRBV25-1	TRBJ1-5	-	few	TGTGCCAGCAGTGAAAACCTCAATCAGCCCCAGCATTTT	CASSENLNQPQHF
TRBV5-6	TRBJ2-7	-	many	TGTGCCAGCAGCTTGGCCCATCTTTACGAGCAGTACTTC	CASSLAHLYEQYF
TRBV7-2	TRBJ2-7	-	-	TGTGCCAGCAGCCGAGATGGCGGCACCTACGAGCAGTACTTC	CASSRDGGTYEQYF
TRBV29-1	TRBJ2-1	TRBD1	-	TGCAGCGTTGAAGATTACAGGGGGCTAAATGAGCAGTTCTTC	CSVEDYRGLNEQFF
TRBV12-3/TRBV12-4	TRBJ1-2	TRBD1	-	TGTGCCAGCAGCCACCGGGACAGGGGGCGTAATGGCTACACCTTC	CASSHRDRGRNGYTF
TRBV3-1	TRBJ1-2	-	few	TGTGCCAGCAGCCAAGAATCCAGGGATGGCTACACCTTC	CASSQESRDGYTF
TRBV20-1	TRBJ2-1	TRBD2	many	TGCAGTGTTCCGGGACTATCCTACAATGAGCAGTTCTTC	CSVPGLSYNEQFF
TRBV3-1	TRBJ1-1	TRBD1	-	TGTGCCAGCAGCCACCGGGACAGGCAGAACACTGAAGCTTTCTTT	CASSHRDRQNTEAFF
TRBV5-1	TRBJ2-1	TRBD2	-	TGCGCCAGCAACCACGAGTTTACTAGCGGGGAGGGTGAGCAGTTCTTC	CASNHEFTSGEGEQFF
TRBV20-1	TRBJ2-7	TRBD2	-	TGCAGTGCTAGTGCGGGAGAGCCGCCCCGACCGTACTTC	CSASAGEPPRPYF
TRBV14	TRBJ2-3	-	-	TGTGCCAGCAGCATGGGGGAAGGAGATACGCAGTATTTT	CASSMGEGDTQYF
TRBV12-3/TRBV12-4	TRBJ2-7	-	few	TGTGCCAGCAGTACGTTAACAGGACTCTACGAGCAGTACTTC	CASSTLTGLYEQYF
TRBV10-2	TRBJ2-7	-	few	TGCCCACAGGCTCGGATCTACGAGCAGTACTTC	CPQARIYEQYF
TRBV12-3/TRBV12-4	TRBJ2-7	-	many	TGTGCCAGCAGTTTAGGGTCGGGGGCCTACGAGCAGTACTTC	CASSLGSGAYEQYF
TRBV10-3	TRBJ2-7	TRBD2	few	TGTGCCATTAGCGGGGACTACGAGCAGTACTTC	CAISGDYEQYF
TRBV7-2	TRBJ2-2	-	-	TGTGCCAGCACCCAAAATACCCCGCGGAATTCCGGGGAGCTGTTTTTT	CASTQNTPRNSGELFF
TRBV3-1	TRBJ2-7	-	-	TGTGCCAGCAGCCAAGCGCCGAAGAGGGTAAACGAGCAGTACTTC	CASSQAPKRVNEQYF
TRBV7-9	TRBJ2-2	-	once	TGTGCCAGCAGCTTAGGGGCAGGCCCCGGAGGGGAGCTGTTTTTT	CASSLGAGPGGELFF
TRBV20-1	TRBJ2-3	-	few	TGCAGTGAATTCCTGGAAGATACGCAGTATTTT	CSEFLEDTQYF